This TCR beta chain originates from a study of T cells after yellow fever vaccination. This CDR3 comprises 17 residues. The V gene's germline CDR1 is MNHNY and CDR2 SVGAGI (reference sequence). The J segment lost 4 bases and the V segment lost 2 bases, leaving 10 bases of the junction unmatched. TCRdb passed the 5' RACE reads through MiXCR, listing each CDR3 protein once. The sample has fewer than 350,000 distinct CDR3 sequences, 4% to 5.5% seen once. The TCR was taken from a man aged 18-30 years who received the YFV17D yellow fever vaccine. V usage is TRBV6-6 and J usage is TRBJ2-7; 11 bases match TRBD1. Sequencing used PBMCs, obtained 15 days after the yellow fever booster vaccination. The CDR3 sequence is CASSYIWDRGLPYEQYF. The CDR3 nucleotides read TGTGCCAGCAGTTACATTTGGGACAGGGGGTTACCGTACGAGCAGTACTTC.